These 32 T cell receptor beta chains were sequenced from one sample in a study of cytomegalovirus exposure and HLA in healthy donors. 13 Jbeta primers and 60 Vbeta primers were used for the PCR. TCRdb keeps only in-frame clones here, not all; method: immunoSEQ multiplex PCR. Among about 140,000 clones listed, around 81% were seen once. What was sequenced was PBMCs. All receptors come from a male donor in good health and CMV-seronegative.

The J gene is TRBJ1-3, the V gene TRBV10-3, with a possible D match to TRBD1 (6 bases). This CDR3 contains 15 residues. The V end lost 0 bases, the J end lost 3 bases, and 9 bases lay between the germline ends. The germline V gene has CDR1 ENHRY and CDR2 SYGVKD. This CDR3 is CAISESDRNGNTIYF. In DNA form, the CDR3 reads TGTGCCATCAGTGAGTCGGACAGAAATGGAAACACCATATATTTT.

J is TRBJ1-2 and V is TRBV25-1, with D possibly TRBD1 on 5 matching bases. This CDR3 has 15 amino acids. Per the germline V gene, CDR1 is MGHDK and CDR2 is SYGVNS. The V gene lost 1 base and the J gene lost 8 bases, with 17 bases spanning the gap. CDR3 sequence: CASSESQGPMSGYTF. CDR3 bases: TGTGCCAGCAGTGAATCCCAGGGCCCTATGTCGGGCTACACCTTC.

The rearrangement links TRBV5-1 to TRBJ2-1, with D perhaps TRBD1 (5 bases). The CDR3 has 14 amino acids. The V end lost 0 bases, the J end lost 3 bases, and 7 bases lay between the germline ends. Germline loops: CDR1 SGHRS, CDR2 YFSETQ. CDR3 in amino acids: CASSLDTGYNEQFF. The CDR3 DNA is TGCGCCAGCAGCTTGGATACAGGCTACAATGAGCAGTTCTTC. Looking up the rest from reference TRBV5-1 and TRBJ2-1 gives the full variable domain: KAGVTQTPRYLIKTRGQQVTLSCSPISGHRSVSWYQQTPGQGLQFLFEYFSETQRNKGNFPGRFSGRQFSNSRSEMNVSTLELGDSALYLCASSLDTGYNEQFFGPGTRLTVL.

This chain uses TRBV6-6 with TRBJ1-5; 7 bases line up with TRBD1. J gave up 3 bases and V 0 bases, and 2 bases lay outside the gene matches. Germline V CDR1 and CDR2: MNHNY, SVGAGI (reference sequence). The CDR3 is made up of 15 amino acids. Written as DNA, the CDR3 is TGTGCCAGCAGTTACTCGACAGGGACCAATCAGCCCCAGCATTTT. Its translation is CASSYSTGTNQPQHF.

This clone was seen just once. The rearrangement uses TRBV7-8 and TRBJ1-4; 10 nucleotides agree with TRBD1. Germline CDR1 reads SGHVS; CDR2 reads FQNEAQ. Trimming removed 4 bases from V and 2 bases from J; junction bases left unmatched: 7. This CDR3 spans 17 amino acids. This CDR3 is CASSSGTGDGTNEKLFF. The DNA for the CDR3 is TGTGCCAGCAGCTCCGGGACAGGGGATGGGACTAATGAAAAACTGTTTTTT.

V usage is TRBV11-2 and J usage is TRBJ2-5; TRBD1 matches at 7 bases. The junction had 11 bases not matched to a gene; V was cut back by 5 bases and J by 5 bases. This CDR3 has 15 amino acids. CDR1 is SGHAT and CDR2 is FQNNGV in the germline V gene. The CDR3, as DNA: TGTGCCAGCAGCCCAATGACAGGGATTGGGGAGACCCAGTACTTC. Protein: CASSPMTGIGETQYF.

Written as DNA, the CDR3 is TGTGCCAGCAGTTCCTTTAGCGGAAGCCGCCTTTACGAGCAGTACTTC. It translates to CASSSFSGSRLYEQYF. This chain connects TRBV6-5 to TRBJ2-7; D perhaps matches TRBD2 (6 bases). Trimming cost V 4 bases and J 4 bases, with 20 bases left between them. This CDR3 contains 16 residues. The germline V gene has CDR1 MNHEY and CDR2 SVGAGI.

The chain is built from TRBV2 and TRBJ1-1; a possible D gene is TRBD1 (5 bases). CDR1 is SNHLY, CDR2 FYNNEI, per germline. This CDR3 has 13 residues. V was cut by 6 bases and J by 8 bases, with 16 bases left in between. DNA for the CDR3: TGTGCCAGCAGCCGAGAGTGGGGGGGGGAAGCTTTCTTT. The encoded protein is CASSREWGGEAFF.

This chain joins TRBV18 and TRBJ1-2; 9 bases line up with TRBD1. Germline values: CDR1 KGHSH, CDR2 LQKENI. The CDR3 extends over 14 amino acids. Trimming cost V 3 bases and J 7 bases; bases outside gene matches: 6. DNA for the CDR3: TGTGCCAGCTCACCCTCCGGGACAGGGAGTGGCTACACCTTC. Its translation: CASSPSGTGSGYTF.

This chain uses TRBV4-2 with TRBJ2-5; D gene ambiguous. Trimming took 5 bases from V and 2 from J, leaving 3 bases between them. The germline V gene encodes CDR1 LGHNA and CDR2 YNFKEQ. The CDR3 contains 11 residues. CDR3 in amino acids: CASSAQETQYF. The DNA for the CDR3 is TGTGCCAGCAGCGCGCAAGAGACCCAGTACTTC.

V gene TRBV7-3 combines with J gene TRBJ1-2; possible D gene TRBD1, 5 bases. The V end lost 2 bases, the J end lost 6 bases, and 10 bases lay between the germline ends. This CDR3 has 13 amino acids. The germline V gene encodes CDR1 SGHTA and CDR2 FQGTGA. CDR3 nucleotide sequence: TGTGCCAGCAGCTTACAGGGCAGGGATGGCTACACCTTC. It specifies CASSLQGRDGYTF.

The chain couples TRBV30 to TRBJ1-2; 10 positions agree with TRBD1. The V gene's germline CDR1 is GTSNPN and CDR2 SVGIG (reference sequence). J lost 11 bases, V lost 0 bases, and 12 bases had no gene match. The CDR3 extends over 15 amino acids. CDR3 loop: CAWSVLGRTGGRYTF. The CDR3, as DNA: TGTGCCTGGAGTGTATTAGGTCGGACAGGGGGACGGTACACCTTC.

V gene TRBV4-2 combines with J gene TRBJ1-1; D may be TRBD1 (5 bases). There are 20 residues in the CDR3. Germline CDR1 LGHNA, CDR2 YNFKEQ. V was pared by 0 bases and J by 6 bases, with 29 bases between. This CDR3 is CASSQDWGFAGEEFGAEAFF. For the CDR3, the DNA is TGTGCCAGCAGCCAAGATTGGGGATTTGCGGGGGAAGAATTCGGGGCTGAAGCTTTCTTT.

This clone turned up a few times. V and J are TRBV29-1 and TRBJ1-1, with TRBD1 matching 7 bases. The J segment lost 2 bases and the V segment lost 3 bases, leaving 9 bases of the junction unmatched. The CDR3 has 15 amino acids. Germline CDR1 reads SQVTM; CDR2 reads ANQGSEA. DNA of the CDR3: TGCAGCGTTGAGGGACAGATTAAACTAAACACTGAAGCTTTCTTT. This encodes CSVEGQIKLNTEAFF.

As regards this clone: Mismatch with germline at one junction end may stem from a read error. The gene calls are TRBV18 and TRBJ1-1; D is uncertain. CDR3 size: 15 residues. The V gene's germline CDR1 is KGHSH and CDR2 LQKENI. Here the CDR3 DNA reads TGTTCCAGCTCACCCCGGTCCGAGACTAACACTGAAGCTTTCTTT. It specifies CSSSPRSETNTEAFF. Based on the CDR3 plus reference TRBV18 and TRBJ1-1, the full variable domain is NAGVMQNPRHLVRRRGQEARLRCSPMKGHSHVYWYRQLPEEGLKFMVYLQKENIIDESGMPKERFSAEFPKEGPSILRIQQVVRGDSAAYFCSSSPRSETNTEAFFGQGTRLTVV.

This clone was counted only a few times. This chain uses TRBV11-2 with TRBJ1-2; the match to TRBD1 covers 7 bases. Germline V CDR1 and CDR2: SGHAT, FQNNGV. V was pared by 6 bases and J by 0 bases, with 7 bases of the junction left unmatched. The CDR3 is made up of 15 amino acids. CDR3 sequence: CASRRTGAANYGYTF. The CDR3 DNA is TGTGCCAGCAGGCGTACAGGGGCAGCTAACTATGGCTACACCTTC.

This clone was recorded only once. The chain employs TRBV30 and TRBJ2-5; 8 bases line up with TRBD1. The germline V gene encodes CDR1 GTSNPN and CDR2 SVGIG (reference sequence). Trimming removed 3 bases from V and 4 bases from J; junction bases left unmatched: 7. The CDR3 totals 14 residues. CDR3 region: CAWRPAGGVETQYF. DNA of the CDR3: TGTGCCTGGAGGCCGGCAGGGGGCGTAGAGACCCAGTACTTC.

The chain has TRBV6-5 and TRBJ1-1, with TRBD1 identical over 7 bases. Germline V gene sequence: CDR1 MNHEY, CDR2 SVGAGI. The trim removed 0 bases at V and 4 bases at J, leaving 8 bases unmatched. This CDR3 comprises 16 residues. Here the CDR3 DNA reads TGTGCCAGCAGTTACTCGATGCCAGGGGGTGGCACTGAAGCTTTCTTT. Amino acids: CASSYSMPGGGTEAFF.

J is TRBJ1-2 and V is TRBV25-1; D may be TRBD1 (6 bases). The length of the CDR3 is 15 residues. Trimming pared 1 base from V and 2 bases from J, leaving 11 bases between. The V gene's germline CDR1 is MGHDK and CDR2 SYGVNS. The CDR3 here is CASSEFSTGNYGYTF. CDR3 in DNA: TGTGCCAGCAGTGAATTTTCAACAGGGAACTATGGCTACACCTTC.

The gene calls are TRBV15 and TRBJ1-2; D remains ambiguous. The CDR3 is 12 amino acids. The germline CDR1 and CDR2 sequences are LNHNV and YYDKDF (reference sequence). The V gene lost 2 bases and the J gene lost 8 bases, with 9 bases spanning the gap. The CDR3 nucleotides are TGTGCCACCAGCAGATCCGGAGAGGGCTACACCTTC. It is translated as CATSRSGEGYTF.

This clone was observed a few times. This chain links TRBV5-4 with TRBJ1-2; D is unresolved. Trimming took 0 bases from V and 2 from J, leaving 8 bases between them. The CDR3 has 14 residues. CDR1 is SGHNT, CDR2 YYREEE, per germline (reference sequence). CDR3 region: CASSLAGINYGYTF. The CDR3 DNA sequence: TGTGCCAGCAGCTTGGCAGGAATCAACTATGGCTACACCTTC.

This clone appeared a few times. This chain connects TRBV4-1 to TRBJ2-2, with TRBD1 matching over 9 bases. Germline lookup yields CDR1 MGHRA and CDR2 YSYEKL. Trimming took 4 bases from V and 7 from J; bases not matched to a gene: 16. The CDR3 has 18 amino acids. The CDR3 coding sequence is TGCGCCAGCAGCCCTCAGGGGGGGGACAGGGTTATTTACGGGGAGCTGTTTTTT. Protein product: CASSPQGGDRVIYGELFF.

The chain links TRBV9 to TRBJ1-6; TRBD1 is a possible D gene (6 bases). The ends were cut back, 3 bases at V and 8 bases at J, with 21 bases in the middle. The CDR3 is 17 residues long. Germline V CDR1 and CDR2: SGDLS, YYNGEE. As DNA, the CDR3 is TGTGCCAGCAGCGCAGAGTCCGGGCAGGGGACGCATTCACCCCTCCACTTT. Protein sequence: CASSAESGQGTHSPLHF.

The chain couples TRBV6-6 to TRBJ2-3, with 13 bases matching TRBD2. The germline CDR1 and CDR2 sequences are MNHNY and SVGAGI (reference sequence). The CDR3 runs 13 residues. The trim removed 10 bases at V and 6 bases at J, leaving 4 bases unmatched. The CDR3 coding sequence is TGTGCCATTCGGACTAGCGGGAGTGATACGCAGTATTTT. The encoded protein is CAIRTSGSDTQYF.

A remark on this clone: The identical CDR3 is also encoded by other nucleotide sequences in the sample. The V call is TRBV7-2, the J call TRBJ2-7; D is perhaps TRBD1 (6 bases). Germline loops: CDR1 SGHTA, CDR2 FQGNSA. The CDR3 spans 13 residues. Between the trimmed V and J ends, which lost 1 base and 4 bases, there was a span of 8 bases. The CDR3 nucleotides are TGTGCCAGCAGCTTAGGGGGGCCATACGAGCAGTACTTC. Translating it yields CASSLGGPYEQYF.

The chain uses TRBV5-1 and TRBJ1-3; weak D call: TRBD1 (5 bases). From germline, CDR1 is SGHRS and CDR2 YFSETQ. With 3 bases removed from V and 0 bases from J, the gap between germline ends came to 13 bases. CDR3 length: 16 residues. The CDR3, as DNA: TGCGCCAGCAGCTCTGGTTGGGGACTCTCTGGAAACACCATATATTTT. It translates to CASSSGWGLSGNTIYF.

This rearrangement joins TRBV19 to TRBJ1-1; 9 nucleotides agree with TRBD1. Germline V lookup: CDR1 LNHDA, CDR2 SQIVND (reference sequence). The CDR3 totals 15 residues. V gave up 6 bases and J gave up 0 bases; unmatched junction bases: 5. CDR3 nucleotide sequence: TGTGCCAGTAGGAGGGGACAGGGCGTGAACACTGAAGCTTTCTTT. This codes for CASRRGQGVNTEAFF.

This chain uses TRBV14 with TRBJ1-2; no firm D call. The CDR3 extends over 13 amino acids. Deletions cut 1 base from V and 4 bases from J, with 7 bases between. From germline, CDR1 is SGHDN and CDR2 FVKESK. The chain's CDR3 is CASSQAGSYGYTF. In nucleotides, the CDR3 is TGTGCCAGCAGCCAAGCCGGGTCCTATGGCTACACCTTC.

As to this clone: A read error may account for a junction end that differs from germline. This rearrangement joins TRBV19 to TRBJ1-4, with D unresolved. Germline V CDR1 and CDR2: LNHDA, SQIVND (reference sequence). The CDR3 is 20 amino acids. In nucleotides, the CDR3 is TGTGCCAGTAGTATGCCCGCCCGATCGAACGCCCCGGGGAGTAATGGAAAACTGTTTTTT. This translates into CASSMPARSNAPGSNGKLFF.

The chain combines TRBV7-6 with TRBJ2-3, with 7 bases matching TRBD1. The length of the CDR3 is 16 residues. V lost 2 bases to trimming and J lost 6 bases; unmatched junction nucleotides: 11. The V gene's germline CDR1 is SGHVS and CDR2 FNYEAQ. The CDR3 DNA sequence: TGTGCCAGCAGCTTATTAAGGGGACAGCAAGGGGATACGCAGTATTTT. It specifies CASSLLRGQQGDTQYF.

The V and J genes are TRBV10-3 and TRBJ1-2; perhaps TRBD1 as D (6 bases). The CDR3 extends over 14 amino acids. V shed 2 bases and J shed 4 bases, with 11 bases lying between them. The germline V gene has CDR1 ENHRY and CDR2 SYGVKD. CDR3 protein: CAISEKTGPYGYTF. Here the CDR3 DNA reads TGTGCCATCAGTGAGAAGACAGGTCCCTATGGCTACACCTTC.

The table lists this clone with a count of one. The genes are TRBV19 and TRBJ2-2; 9 bases line up with TRBD2. With 5 bases clipped from V and 8 bases from J, the junction kept 15 bases outside the gene matches. This CDR3 spans 17 amino acids. In germline, CDR1 is LNHDA, CDR2 SQIVND (reference sequence). Written as DNA, the CDR3 is TGTGCCAGTAGTGCCGCCGGGACGAGCGGGGGGTTAGGGGAGCTGTTTTTT. It encodes CASSAAGTSGGLGELFF.